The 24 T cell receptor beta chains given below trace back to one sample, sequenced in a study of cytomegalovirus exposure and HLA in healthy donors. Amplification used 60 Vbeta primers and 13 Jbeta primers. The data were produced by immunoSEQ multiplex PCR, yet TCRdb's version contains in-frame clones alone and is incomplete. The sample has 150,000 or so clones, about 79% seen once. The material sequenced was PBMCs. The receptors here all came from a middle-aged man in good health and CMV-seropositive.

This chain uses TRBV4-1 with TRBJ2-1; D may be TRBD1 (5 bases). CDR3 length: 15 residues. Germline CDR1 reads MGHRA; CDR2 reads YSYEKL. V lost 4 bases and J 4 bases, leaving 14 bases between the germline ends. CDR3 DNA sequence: TGCGCCAGCAGCCCCAAGGGCCAGGGATACAATGAGCAGTTCTTC. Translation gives CASSPKGQGYNEQFF.

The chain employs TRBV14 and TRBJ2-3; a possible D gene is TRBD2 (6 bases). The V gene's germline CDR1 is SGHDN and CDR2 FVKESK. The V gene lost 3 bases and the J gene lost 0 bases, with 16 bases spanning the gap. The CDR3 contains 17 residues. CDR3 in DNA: TGTGCCAGCAGCCATCCCATAGCGGCCTTTAGCACAGATACGCAGTATTTT. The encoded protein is CASSHPIAAFSTDTQYF.

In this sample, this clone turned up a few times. The CDR3 DNA is TGTGCCAGCAGCCGCACGGGACAGCAGAACACTGAAGCTTTCTTT. Amino acid sequence: CASSRTGQQNTEAFF. The chain combines TRBV7-3 with TRBJ1-1; TRBD1 matches 7 bases. Germline loops: CDR1 SGHTA, CDR2 FQGTGA. V shed 5 bases and J 1 base; nucleotides not matched to a gene: 7. The CDR3 has 15 amino acids. Based on the CDR3 plus reference TRBV7-3 and TRBJ1-1, the full variable domain is GAGVSQTPSNKVTEKGKYVELRCDPISGHTALYWYRQSLGQGPEFLIYFQGTGAADDSGLPNDRFFAVRPEGSVSTLKIQRTERGDSAVYLCASSRTGQQNTEAFFGQGTRLTVV.

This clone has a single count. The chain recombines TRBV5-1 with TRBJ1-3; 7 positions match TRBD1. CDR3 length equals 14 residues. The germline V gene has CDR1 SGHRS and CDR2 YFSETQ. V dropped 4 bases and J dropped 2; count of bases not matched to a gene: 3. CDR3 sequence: CASSPGTAGNTIYF. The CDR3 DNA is TGCGCCAGCAGCCCCGGGACAGCTGGAAACACCATATATTTT.

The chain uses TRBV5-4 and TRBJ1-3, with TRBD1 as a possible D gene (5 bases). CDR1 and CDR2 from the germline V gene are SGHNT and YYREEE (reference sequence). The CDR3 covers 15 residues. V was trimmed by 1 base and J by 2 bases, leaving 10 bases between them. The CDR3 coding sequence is TGTGCCAGCAGCTTGCGAGCGGGGGCTGGAAACACCATATATTTT. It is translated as CASSLRAGAGNTIYF.

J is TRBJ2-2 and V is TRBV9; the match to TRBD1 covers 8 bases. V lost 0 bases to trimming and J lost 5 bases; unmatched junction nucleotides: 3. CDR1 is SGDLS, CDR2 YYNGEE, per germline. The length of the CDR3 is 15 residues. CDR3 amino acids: CASSVGDRRTGELFF. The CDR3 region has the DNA TGTGCCAGCAGCGTAGGGGACAGGAGGACCGGGGAGCTGTTTTTT.

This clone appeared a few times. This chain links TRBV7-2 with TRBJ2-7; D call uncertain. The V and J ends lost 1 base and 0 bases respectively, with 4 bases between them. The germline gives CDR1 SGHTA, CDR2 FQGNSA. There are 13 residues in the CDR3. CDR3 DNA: TGTGCCAGCAGCTTAGGGGCCTCCTACGAGCAGTACTTC. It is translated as CASSLGASYEQYF.

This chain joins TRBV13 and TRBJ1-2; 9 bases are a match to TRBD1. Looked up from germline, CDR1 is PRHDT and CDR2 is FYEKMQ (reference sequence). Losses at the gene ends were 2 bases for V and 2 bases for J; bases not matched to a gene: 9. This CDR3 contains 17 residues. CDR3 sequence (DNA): TGTGCCAGCAGCTTAAGGGGGGGACAGGGTGAAAACTATGGCTACACCTTC. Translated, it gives CASSLRGGQGENYGYTF. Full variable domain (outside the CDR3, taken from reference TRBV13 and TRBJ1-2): AAGVIQSPRHLIKEKRETATLKCYPIPRHDTVYWYQQGPGQDPQFLISFYEKMQSDKGSIPDRFSAQQFSDYHSELNMSSLELGDSALYFCASSLRGGQGENYGYTFGSGTRLTVV.

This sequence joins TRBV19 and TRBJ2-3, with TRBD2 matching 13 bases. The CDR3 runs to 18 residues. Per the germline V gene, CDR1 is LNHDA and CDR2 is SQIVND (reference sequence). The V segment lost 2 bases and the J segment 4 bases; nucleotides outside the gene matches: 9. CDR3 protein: CASSINPGLAGVPDTQYF. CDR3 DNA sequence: TGTGCCAGTAGTATAAATCCCGGACTAGCGGGAGTGCCAGATACGCAGTATTTT. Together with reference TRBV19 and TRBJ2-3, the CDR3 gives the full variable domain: DGGITQSPKYLFRKEGQNVTLSCEQNLNHDAMYWYRQDPGQGLRLIYYSQIVNDFQKGDIAEGYSVSREKKESFPLTVTSAQKNPTAFYLCASSINPGLAGVPDTQYFGPGTRLTVL.

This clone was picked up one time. The CDR3 sequence: CASSPRQREAFF. The CDR3 coding sequence is TGTGCCAGCAGTCCTCGACAGCGTGAAGCTTTCTTT. The chain employs TRBV6-6 and TRBJ1-1; D possibly corresponds to TRBD1 (5 bases). Germline lookup yields CDR1 MNHNY and CDR2 SVGAGI (reference sequence). The CDR3 runs to 12 residues. V lost 5 bases and J lost 7, with 11 bases in between.

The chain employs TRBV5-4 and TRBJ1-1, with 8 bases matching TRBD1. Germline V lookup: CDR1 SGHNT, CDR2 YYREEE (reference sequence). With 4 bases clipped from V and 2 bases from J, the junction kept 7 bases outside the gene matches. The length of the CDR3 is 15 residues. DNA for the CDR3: TGTGCCAGCAGCGTAAGACAGGGGATTAACACTGAAGCTTTCTTT. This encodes CASSVRQGINTEAFF.

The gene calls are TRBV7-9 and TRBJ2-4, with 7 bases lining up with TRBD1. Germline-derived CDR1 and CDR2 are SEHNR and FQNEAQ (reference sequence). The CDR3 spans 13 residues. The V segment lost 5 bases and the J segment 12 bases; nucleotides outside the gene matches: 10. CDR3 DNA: TGTGCCAGCAGCGAAGGGACAGTGGACAGTCAGTACTTC. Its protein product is CASSEGTVDSQYF.

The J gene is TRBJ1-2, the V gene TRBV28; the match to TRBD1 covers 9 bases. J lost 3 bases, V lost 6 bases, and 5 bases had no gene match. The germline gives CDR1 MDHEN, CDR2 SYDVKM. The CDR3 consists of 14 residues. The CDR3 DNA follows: TGTGCCAGCAGCTCCGGGACAGGGTACTATGGCTACACCTTC. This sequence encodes CASSSGTGYYGYTF.

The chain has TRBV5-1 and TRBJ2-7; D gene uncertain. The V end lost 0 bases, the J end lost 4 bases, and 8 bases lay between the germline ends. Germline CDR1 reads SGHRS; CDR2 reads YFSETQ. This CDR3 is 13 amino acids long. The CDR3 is CASSLGAKYEQYF. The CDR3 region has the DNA TGCGCCAGCAGCTTGGGGGCCAAATACGAGCAGTACTTC.

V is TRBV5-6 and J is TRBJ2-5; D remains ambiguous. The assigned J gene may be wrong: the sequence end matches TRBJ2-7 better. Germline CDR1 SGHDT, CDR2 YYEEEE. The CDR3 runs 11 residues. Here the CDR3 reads CASSSLYEQYF. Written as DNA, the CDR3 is TGTGCCAGCAGCTCCCTCTACGAGCAGTACTTC.

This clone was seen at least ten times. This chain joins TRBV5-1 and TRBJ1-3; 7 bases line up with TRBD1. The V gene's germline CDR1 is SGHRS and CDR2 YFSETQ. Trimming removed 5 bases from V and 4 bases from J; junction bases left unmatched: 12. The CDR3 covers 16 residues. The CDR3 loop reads CASSLTGLGLGNTIYF. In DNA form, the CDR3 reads TGCGCCAGCAGTCTGACAGGGCTCGGTTTGGGAAACACCATATATTTT.

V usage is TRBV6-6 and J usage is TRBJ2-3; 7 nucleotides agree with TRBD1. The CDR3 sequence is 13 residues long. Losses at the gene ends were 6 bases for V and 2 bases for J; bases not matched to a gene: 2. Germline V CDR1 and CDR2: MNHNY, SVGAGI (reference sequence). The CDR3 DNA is TGTGCCAGCAGGGGACAGAACACAGATACGCAGTATTTT. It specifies CASRGQNTDTQYF.

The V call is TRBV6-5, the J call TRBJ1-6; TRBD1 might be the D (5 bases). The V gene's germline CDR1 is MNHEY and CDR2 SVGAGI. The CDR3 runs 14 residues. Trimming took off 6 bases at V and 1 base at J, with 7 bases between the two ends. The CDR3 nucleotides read TGTGCCAGCAGGGGGGGATCCTATAATTCACCCCTCCACTTT. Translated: CASRGGSYNSPLHF.

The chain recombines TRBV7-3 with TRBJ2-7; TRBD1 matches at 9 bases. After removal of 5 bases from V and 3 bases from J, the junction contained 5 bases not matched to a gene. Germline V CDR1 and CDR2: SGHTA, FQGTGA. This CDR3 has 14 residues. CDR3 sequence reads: CASSPGQGYYEQYF. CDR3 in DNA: TGTGCCAGCAGCCCGGGACAGGGATACTACGAGCAGTACTTC.

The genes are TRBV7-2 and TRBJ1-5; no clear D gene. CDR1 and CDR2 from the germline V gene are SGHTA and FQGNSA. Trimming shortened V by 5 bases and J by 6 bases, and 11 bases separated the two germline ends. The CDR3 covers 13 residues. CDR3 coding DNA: TGTGCCAGCAGCCCTTGGGAGAGTCAGCCCCAGCATTTT. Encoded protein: CASSPWESQPQHF.

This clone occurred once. The CDR3 spells CASGLVVGNGELFF. The CDR3 region has the DNA TGTGCTAGTGGTTTGGTAGTCGGGAACGGGGAGCTGTTTTTT. This sequence joins TRBV12-5 and TRBJ2-2, with D perhaps matching TRBD2 (5 bases). Germline V lookup: CDR1 LGHNT, CDR2 FRNRAP. V was pared by 0 bases and J by 7 bases, with 9 bases between. This CDR3 has 14 amino acids.

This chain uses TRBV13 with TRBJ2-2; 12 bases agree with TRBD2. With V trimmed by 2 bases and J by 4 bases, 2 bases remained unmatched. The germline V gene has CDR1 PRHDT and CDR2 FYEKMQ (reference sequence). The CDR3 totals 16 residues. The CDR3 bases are TGTGCCAGCAGCTTATTACTAGCGGGAGGCACCGGGGAGCTGTTTTTT. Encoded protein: CASSLLLAGGTGELFF.

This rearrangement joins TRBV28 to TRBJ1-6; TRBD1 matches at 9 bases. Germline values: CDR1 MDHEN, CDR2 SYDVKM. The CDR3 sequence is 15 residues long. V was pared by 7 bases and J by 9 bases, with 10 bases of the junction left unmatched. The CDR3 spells CASIKTGGLGSPLHF. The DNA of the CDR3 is TGTGCCAGCATTAAGACAGGGGGTTTGGGTTCACCCCTCCACTTT.

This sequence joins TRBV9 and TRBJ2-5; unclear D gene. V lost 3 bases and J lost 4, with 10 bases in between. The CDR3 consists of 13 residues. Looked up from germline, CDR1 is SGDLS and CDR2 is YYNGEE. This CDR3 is CASSAGQTETQYF. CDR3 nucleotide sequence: TGTGCCAGCAGCGCGGGTCAGACAGAGACCCAGTACTTC.